The entry below describes one TCR beta chain. Antigen specificity is unknown. Exclusion applied to patients with autoimmune disease history or systemic immunosuppression. This specimen comes from a study of OX40 agonist ivuxolimab in advanced cancers. The wider study: Dose-escalation subjects each had hepatocellular carcinoma, melanoma, renal cell or head and neck cancer. Aged roughly 20 to 85 with a mean of about 60 years, they were more than 80% male. Study-wide results and limits: Near-lowest levels of clonal expansion characterized partial responders at 0.1-3.0 mg/kg.

The data were produced by immunoSEQ multiplex PCR, yet TCRdb's version contains in-frame clones alone and is incomplete. Here the sample spans tens of thousands of clones, around 87% being singletons. CDR1 and CDR2 (germline): SEHNR, FQNEAQ (reference sequence). The CDR3 length is 14 residues. The V and J ends lost 5 bases and 0 bases, in that order; junction bases with no gene match: 3. Sequenced here: CD4+ or CD8+ T cells sorted from blood, sampled in a trial of the OX40 agonist ivuxolimab. The TCR comes from an adult with an advanced solid tumor such as melanoma, head and neck, liver or kidney cancer. The genes are TRBV7-9 and TRBJ2-7; 8 nucleotides align to TRBD1. This CDR3 is CASSQQGGSYEQYF. CDR3 DNA: TGTGCCAGCAGCCAACAGGGGGGCTCCTACGAGCAGTACTTC.